The TCR beta chain under discussion was sequenced for a study of blood T cell repertoires in COVID-19. Study-level information: Samples taken during acute and convalescent COVID-19 were collected in the United States, Italy and Spain. T cells, B-cell-depleted T cells, or PBMCs supplied cDNA or gDNA.

Authors' analysis steps: Counts of nucleated cells, estimated from reference gene primer amplification, were obtained. Profiling relied on immunoSEQ multiplex PCR, and the TCRdb table lists in-frame clones only, not all of them. That table furnishes V, J and clone size, whereas the DNA furnished D and trimming. Of approximately 66,000 clones in the sample, roughly 90% were seen once. Input material: peripheral blood. This sequence originates from a woman in her 50s with active or convalescent COVID-19.

The CDR3 sequence: CASVCIRIYEQYF. The CDR3 region has the DNA TGTGCCAGCGTGTGCATCAGAATCTACGAGCAGTACTTC. The rearrangement uses TRBV7-3 and TRBJ2-7, with D uncertain. Trimming stripped 8 bases from V and 3 bases from J, with 14 bases between. This CDR3 contains 13 residues. Germline V gene lookup returns CDR1 SGHTA and CDR2 FQGTGA.